This T cell receptor (beta chain) was identified during a study of shared clonotypes between healthy human individuals. General study results and limits: Memory subsets generally showed lower estimated richness than naive subsets. Rarefaction analysis demonstrated incomplete sorted-subset sequencing notwithstanding large depth.

It was across several immunoSEQ plates that each subset's genomic DNA was evenly split. The sorted-subset replicate PCRs were given roughly 190 ng DNA, which is 27,000 or so T cell genomes. Measured with immunoSEQ multiplex PCR; TCRdb has only the in-frame clones, and not every one. The table shows approximately 1.9 million clones, with roughly 93% occurring only once. CD45RO negativity and positive selection for CCR7 defined naive CD8 cells, a population that excluded terminally differentiated effector memory CD45RA+ cells. Notes on this clone: Antigen: not known.

Sequencing was performed on naive CD8+ T cells from PBMCs. This clonotype was sampled from a man younger than 30 in good health. Some clones in this sample may be carry-over from other donors' samples.

As DNA, the CDR3 is TGTGCCAGCAGCCCCCTGGGTGGAGGGGACTACGAGCAGTACTTC. As protein: CASSPLGGGDYEQYF. The chain has TRBV7-6 and TRBJ2-7; D possibly corresponds to TRBD2 (6 bases). Per the germline V gene, CDR1 is SGHVS and CDR2 is FNYEAQ. The CDR3 covers 15 residues. Trimming cost V 5 bases and J 3 bases, with 17 bases left between them.